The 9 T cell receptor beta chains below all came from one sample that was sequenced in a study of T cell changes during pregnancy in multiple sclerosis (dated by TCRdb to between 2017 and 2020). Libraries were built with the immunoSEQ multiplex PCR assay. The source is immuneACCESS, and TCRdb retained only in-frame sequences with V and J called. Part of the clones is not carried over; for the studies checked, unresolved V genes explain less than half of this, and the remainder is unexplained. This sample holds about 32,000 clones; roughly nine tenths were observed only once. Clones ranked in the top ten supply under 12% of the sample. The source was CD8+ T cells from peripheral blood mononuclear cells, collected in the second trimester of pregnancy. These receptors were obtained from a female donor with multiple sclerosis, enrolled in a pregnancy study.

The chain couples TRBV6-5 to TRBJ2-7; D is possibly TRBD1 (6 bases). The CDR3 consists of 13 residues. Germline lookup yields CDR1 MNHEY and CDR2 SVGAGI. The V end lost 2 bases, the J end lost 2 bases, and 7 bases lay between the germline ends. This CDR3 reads CASSYGDTYEQYF. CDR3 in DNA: TGTGCCAGCAGTTACGGGGACACCTACGAGCAGTACTTC.

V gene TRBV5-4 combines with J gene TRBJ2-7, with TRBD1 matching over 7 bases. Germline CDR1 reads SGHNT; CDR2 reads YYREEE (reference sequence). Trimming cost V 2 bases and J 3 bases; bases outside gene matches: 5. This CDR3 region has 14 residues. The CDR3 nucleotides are TGTGCCAGCAGCTTCGGACAGGCGAGCTACGAGCAGTACTTC. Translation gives CASSFGQASYEQYF.

The CDR3 sequence: CASSLINGGNEQFF. The CDR3 coding sequence is TGTGCCAGCAGTTTAATCAACGGGGGCAATGAGCAGTTCTTC. The rearrangement links TRBV27 to TRBJ2-1; D possibly corresponds to TRBD2 (6 bases). Trimming removed 2 bases from V and 6 bases from J, with 11 bases in between. Per the germline V gene, CDR1 is MNHEY and CDR2 is SMNVEV (reference sequence). This CDR3 spans 14 amino acids.

The CDR3 DNA sequence: TGCGCCAGCAGCCAAGTTGCGGACAGACGTAATTCACCCCTCCACTTT. Protein: CASSQVADRRNSPLHF. The chain recombines TRBV4-1 with TRBJ1-6; a weak D match, TRBD1 (6 bases). The CDR3 is 16 amino acids. The V and J ends lost 1 base and 6 bases respectively, with 13 bases between them. Looked up from germline, CDR1 is MGHRA and CDR2 is YSYEKL.

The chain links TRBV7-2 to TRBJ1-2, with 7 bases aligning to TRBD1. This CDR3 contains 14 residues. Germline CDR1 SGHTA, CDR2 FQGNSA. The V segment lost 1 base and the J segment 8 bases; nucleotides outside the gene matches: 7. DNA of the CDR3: TGTGCCAGCAGCTTAGACACAGGGGATTGGGGCTACACCTTC. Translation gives CASSLDTGDWGYTF. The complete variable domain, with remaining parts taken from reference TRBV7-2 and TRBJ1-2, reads GAGVSQSPSNKVTEKGKDVELRCDPISGHTALYWYRQSLGQGLEFLIYFQGNSAPDKSGLPSDRFSAERTGGSVSTLTIQRTQQEDSAVYLCASSLDTGDWGYTFGSGTRLTVV.

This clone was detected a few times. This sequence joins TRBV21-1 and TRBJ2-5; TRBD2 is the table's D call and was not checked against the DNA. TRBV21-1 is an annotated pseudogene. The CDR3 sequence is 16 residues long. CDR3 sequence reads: CASSKAPSGRRETQYF. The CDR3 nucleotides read TGTGCCAGCAGCAAAGCCCCTAGCGGGAGGCGGGAGACCCAGTACTTC.

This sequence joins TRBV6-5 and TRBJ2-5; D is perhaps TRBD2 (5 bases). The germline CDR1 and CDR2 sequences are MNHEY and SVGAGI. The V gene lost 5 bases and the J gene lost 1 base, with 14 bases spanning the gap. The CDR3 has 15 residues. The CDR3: CASSNYAGVQETQYF. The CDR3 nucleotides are TGTGCCAGCAGTAATTACGCGGGCGTCCAAGAGACCCAGTACTTC.

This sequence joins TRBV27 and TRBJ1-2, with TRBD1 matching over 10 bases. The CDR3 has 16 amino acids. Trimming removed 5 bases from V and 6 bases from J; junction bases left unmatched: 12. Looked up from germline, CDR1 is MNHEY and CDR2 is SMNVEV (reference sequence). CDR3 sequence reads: CASSPNTGTGVNGYTF. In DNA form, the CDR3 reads TGTGCCAGCAGTCCGAACACCGGGACAGGGGTCAATGGCTACACCTTC.

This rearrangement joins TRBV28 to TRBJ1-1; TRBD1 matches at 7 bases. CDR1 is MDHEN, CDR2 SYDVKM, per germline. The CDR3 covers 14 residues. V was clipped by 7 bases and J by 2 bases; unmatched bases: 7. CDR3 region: CASIRGRFNTEAFF. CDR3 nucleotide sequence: TGTGCCAGCATTAGGGGGCGATTTAACACTGAAGCTTTCTTT.